Listed below are T cell receptor beta chains from one sample, sequenced in a study of blood T cell repertoires in COVID-19. Clones were sequenced by immunoSEQ multiplex PCR, and TCRdb holds only the in-frame ones, with some missing. The sample includes about 180,000 clones, approximately 80% seen only once; the top ten take 6% to 8.5%. The sequenced sample was peripheral blood. These receptors came from a human donor in a cohort sampled during active COVID-19. Each CDR3 is given with its conserved first and last residue. The D gene is left open where the match is weak. Where a row states a size, it is once, few, many or the class of an expanded clone; other rows omit it.

>.|TRBV9|TRBJ2-5|once
CASSVQVGETQYF
TGTGCCAGCAGCGTTCAGGTAGGAGAGACCCAGTACTTC
>.|TRBV11-2|TRBJ1-1|.
CASSLAPRAAEAFF
TGTGCCAGCAGCTTAGCGCCCAGGGCCGCTGAAGCTTTCTTT
>.|TRBV5-1|TRBJ1-1|once
CASSVANRALNTEAFF
TGCGCCAGCAGCGTGGCCAACAGGGCCCTGAACACTGAAGCTTTCTTT
>TRBD1|TRBV9|TRBJ1-2|.
CASSVEGRGNYGYTF
TGTGCCAGCAGCGTAGAAGGCAGGGGGAACTATGGCTACACCTTC
>.|TRBV5-1|TRBJ1-1|.
CASRAGDQNTEAFF
TGCGCCAGCCGGGCAGGGGACCAAAACACTGAAGCTTTCTTT
>.|TRBV5-1|TRBJ2-5|.
CASSLEGLMKETQYF
TGCGCCAGCAGTTTAGAGGGACTTATGAAAGAGACCCAGTACTTC
>TRBD2|TRBV10-3|TRBJ2-5|.
CAIGTSGGRSETQYF
TGTGCCATCGGGACTAGCGGAGGTCGGTCTGAGACCCAGTACTTC
>.|TRBV6-6|TRBJ1-1|.
CASTDLADRLNTEAFF
TGTGCCAGCACCGATCTCGCGGACAGACTGAACACTGAAGCTTTCTTT
>TRBD1|TRBV6-2/TRBV6-3|TRBJ1-2|.
CASSLGYRDRLTNGYGYTF
TGTGCCAGCAGTCTTGGATACCGGGACAGGCTTACCAACGGATATGGCTACACCTTC
>TRBD1|TRBV9|TRBJ1-2|.
CASSVAGQGDGYTF
TGTGCCAGCAGCGTAGCTGGACAGGGAGATGGCTACACCTTC
>.|TRBV5-1|TRBJ2-1|.
CASSLNSREQFF
TGCGCCAGCAGCCTCAATAGTCGTGAGCAGTTCTTC
>.|TRBV7-7|TRBJ2-3|.
CASSLGLTDTQYF
TGTGCCAGCAGCTTAGGTCTCACAGATACGCAGTATTTT
>.|TRBV3-1/TRBV3-2|TRBJ1-1|.
CASSVQSARTEAFF
TGTGCCAGCAGCGTTCAATCCGCTAGAACTGAAGCTTTCTTT
>TRBD2|TRBV10-3|TRBJ2-2|.
CAIRERGVDTGELFF
TGTGCCATCAGGGAGCGGGGGGTGGACACCGGGGAGCTGTTTTTT
>.|TRBV13|TRBJ2-7|once
CASSFGRAVYEQYF
TGTGCCAGCAGCTTCGGCAGGGCTGTCTACGAGCAGTACTTC
>TRBD2|TRBV5-1|TRBJ2-1|.
CASSLALAGGSSSYNEQFF
TGCGCCAGCAGCTTGGCGCTAGCGGGGGGCTCGAGCTCCTACAATGAGCAGTTCTTC
>.|TRBV4-2|TRBJ1-6|.
CASSRGLGASSYNSPLHF
TGTGCCAGCAGCCGGGGATTAGGGGCGAGCTCCTATAATTCACCCCTCCACTTT
>.|TRBV3-1/TRBV3-2|TRBJ1-4|.
CASSQDWQVNEKLFF
TGTGCCAGCAGCCAAGATTGGCAGGTTAATGAAAAACTGTTTTTT
>.|TRBV21-1|TRBJ1-4|.
CASRKGRTGERYEKLFF
TGTGCCAGCAGGAAAGGTCGGACAGGGGAAAGGTATGAAAAACTGTTTTTT
>TRBD2|TRBV19|TRBJ2-3|.
CASSMTSGSFTDTQYF
TGTGCCAGTAGTATGACTAGCGGGTCTTTCACAGATACGCAGTATTTT
>.|TRBV5-1|TRBJ2-2|.
CASSLGAGANTGELFF
TGCGCCAGCAGCTTGGGGGCAGGGGCGAACACCGGGGAGCTGTTTTTT
>TRBD1|TRBV9|TRBJ1-6|.
CASSLGQGQTYNSPLHF
TGTGCCAGCAGCCTCGGACAGGGCCAGACCTATAATTCACCCCTCCACTTT
>.|TRBV6-5|TRBJ2-6|.
CASSYEQGGGANVLTF
TGTGCCAGCAGTTACGAACAGGGTGGTGGGGCCAACGTCCTGACTTTC
>TRBD1|TRBV19|TRBJ2-7|.
CASSTLTGAEQYF
TGTGCCAGTAGTACTTTAACAGGGGCCGAGCAGTACTTC
>.|TRBV27|TRBJ1-5|.
CASSSRGKYSNQPQHF
TGTGCCAGCAGTTCAAGGGGAAAATATAGCAATCAGCCCCAGCATTTT
>.|TRBV6-2/TRBV6-3|TRBJ1-6|.
CASSPQGNSPLHF
TGTGCCAGCAGCCCACAGGGTAATTCACCCCTCCACTTT
>TRBD2|TRBV13|TRBJ2-7|.
CASSRGTSGSPLHEQYF
TGTGCCAGCAGCCGCGGGACTAGCGGGAGCCCGCTCCACGAGCAGTACTTC
>TRBD1|TRBV7-3|TRBJ2-6|once
CASSLEQGQAGANVLTF
TGTGCCAGCAGCTTAGAACAGGGGCAGGCTGGGGCCAACGTCCTGACTTTC
>.|TRBV11-2|TRBJ1-4|.
CASSLYGGTNEKLFF
TGTGCCAGCAGCTTATACGGGGGAACTAATGAAAAACTGTTTTTT
>.|TRBV10-3|TRBJ1-6|.
CASKPSGGEASPLHF
TGTGCCAGCAAACCCTCGGGAGGGGAGGCTTCACCCCTCCACTTT
>TRBD1|TRBV3-1/TRBV3-2|TRBJ1-1|.
CASSPGTVHTEAFF
TGTGCCAGCAGCCCTGGGACAGTCCACACTGAAGCTTTCTTT
>TRBD1|TRBV9|TRBJ2-6|.
CASSRRDRQYSGANVLTF
TGTGCCAGCAGTCGCCGGGACAGGCAATACTCTGGGGCCAACGTCCTGACTTTC
>TRBD1|TRBV7-9|TRBJ1-1|.
CASSVSLRQGWNTEAFF
TGTGCCAGCAGCGTGAGCCTAAGACAGGGCTGGAACACTGAAGCTTTCTTT
>.|TRBV11-2|TRBJ2-2|.
CASSSNRVTGELFF
TGTGCCAGCAGCTCTAACAGGGTAACCGGGGAGCTGTTTTTT
>TRBD1|TRBV9|TRBJ1-2|.
CASSFQTGRMNGYTF
TGTGCCAGCAGCTTTCAGACAGGGAGGATGAACGGCTACACCTTC
>TRBD2|TRBV13|TRBJ2-1|.
CASTTRGGISFF
TGTGCCAGCACCACCCGCGGGGGGATCTCCTTCTTC
>TRBD1|TRBV7-9|TRBJ1-2|few
CASSPLLDRAYGYTF
TGTGCCAGCAGCCCCCTCCTAGACAGGGCCTATGGCTACACCTTC
>.|TRBV2|TRBJ2-4|.
CASSGAGEYIQYF
TGTGCCAGCAGTGGGGCAGGGGAGTACATTCAGTACTTC
>TRBD2|TRBV3-1/TRBV3-2|TRBJ2-3|.
CASSRTSGGIIDTQYF
TGTGCCAGCAGCCGAACTAGCGGGGGCATTATAGATACGCAGTATTTT
>.|TRBV11-3|TRBJ2-1|.
CASSLNSHNEQFF
TGTGCCAGCAGCCTTAACAGCCACAATGAGCAGTTCTTC
>TRBD1|TRBV6-5|TRBJ1-2|.
CASKTSGQGNSYTF
TGTGCCAGCAAAACATCGGGACAGGGTAATAGCTACACCTTC
>TRBD2|TRBV6-6|TRBJ2-5|.
CASSLSGGALQETQYF
TGTGCCAGCAGCTTGAGCGGGGGGGCTCTCCAAGAGACCCAGTACTTC
>.|TRBV30|TRBJ2-7|once
CAWSSGSYEQYF
TGTGCCTGGAGTTCGGGGAGCTACGAGCAGTACTTC
>TRBD1|TRBV19|TRBJ1-5|.
CASSVITGEWQPQHF
TGTGCCAGTAGTGTGATAACAGGGGAATGGCAGCCCCAGCATTTT
>TRBD1|TRBV6-5|TRBJ1-6|.
CAIRRDRASPLHF
TGTGCCATCCGCCGGGACAGGGCCTCACCCCTCCACTTT
>TRBD1|TRBV5-1|TRBJ2-7|.
CASSLSQGNSYEQYF
TGCGCCAGCAGCTTGTCACAGGGGAACTCCTACGAGCAGTACTTC
>.|TRBV2|TRBJ1-2|once
CASSPEAGVPTGYTF
TGTGCCAGCAGCCCAGAAGCGGGGGTGCCGACTGGCTACACCTTC
>TRBD2|TRBV5-1|TRBJ2-1|.
CASSFSGASSYNEQFF
TGCGCCAGCAGCTTTAGCGGGGCTAGCTCCTACAATGAGCAGTTCTTC
>.|TRBV3-1/TRBV3-2|TRBJ2-1|.
CASSQLDGLSYNEQFF
TGTGCCAGCAGCCAACTCGACGGACTTTCCTACAATGAGCAGTTCTTC
>.|TRBV7-2|TRBJ2-7|.
CASSLIWQATYEQYF
TGTGCCAGCAGCTTAATTTGGCAGGCGACCTACGAGCAGTACTTC
>TRBD2|TRBV5-1|TRBJ2-2|.
CASSPPTSGGNTGELFF
TGCGCCAGCAGCCCGCCCACTAGCGGGGGTAACACCGGGGAGCTGTTTTTT
>TRBD2|TRBV3-1/TRBV3-2|TRBJ2-1|.
CASSQDRGGWNEQFF
TGTGCCAGCAGCCAAGATCGGGGGGGGTGGAATGAGCAGTTCTTC
>TRBD2|TRBV4-1|TRBJ2-3|few
CASSRGGLAGDSTDTQYF
TGCGCCAGCAGTCGGGGAGGGCTAGCGGGGGATAGCACAGATACGCAGTATTTT
>.|TRBV13|TRBJ2-7|.
CASSSEDYEQYF
TGTGCCAGCAGCTCAGAGGACTACGAGCAGTACTTC
>.|TRBV5-5|TRBJ2-5|.
CASSFSGHTTETQYF
TGTGCCAGCAGCTTTTCGGGACACACTACTGAGACCCAGTACTTC
>TRBD1|TRBV7-9|TRBJ1-2|.
CASSLAEGQGVDGYTF
TGTGCCAGCAGCTTAGCGGAGGGACAGGGGGTGGATGGCTACACCTTC
>TRBD2|TRBV19|TRBJ2-7|few
CASSTGLEVPYEQYF
TGTGCCAGTAGTACCGGACTAGAGGTCCCTTACGAGCAGTACTTC